The clone carrying this T cell receptor beta chain was observed a handful of times. Antigen: not known. This entry belongs to a study of chemoradiotherapy in HPV16-positive cancers. Study-wide points: In HPV16-positive patients, HPV-responsive T-cell expansion tracked better recurrence-free survival. Non-HPV-specific T cells did not expand in tumors during treatment, whereas candidate HPV-specific clones and E7-related motifs did. HPV-specific T cells were functionally defined from only a couple of HPV16-positive patients.

Repeated repertoire sampling spanned the course of chemoradiotherapy. The CDR3 is made up of 14 amino acids. Generated by immunoSEQ multiplex PCR, the TCRdb table keeps only in-frame clones and is missing some. Found here are roughly 300 clones, 80% to 95% of them singletons; the top ten hold roughly 7.3%. This chain links TRBV21-1 with TRBJ1-3. TRBV21-1 is noted as a pseudogene. Sequencing used tumor tissue, obtained from a patient who underwent chemoradiotherapy. The sequence derives from a human donor with HPV-associated anogenital cancer. CDR3 sequence (DNA): TGTGCCAGCAGCCGGCAACACGCACGAAACACCATATATTTT. Its translation: CASSRQHARNTIYF.